What follows are 32 T cell receptor beta chains derived from one specimen sequenced in a study of blood T cell repertoires in COVID-19. Profiled with immunoSEQ multiplex PCR; TCRdb holds only in-frame clones, not every one. The sample has 250,000 or so clones; around 81% are singletons. The sequenced material came from PBMCs or T cells enriched from blood (not recorded which). The receptors here all came from a man aged 50-60 years who had recovered from COVID-19.

This rearrangement joins TRBV9 to TRBJ2-1, with D perhaps matching TRBD2 (6 bases). The CDR3 is 15 amino acids. Looked up from germline, CDR1 is SGDLS and CDR2 is YYNGEE. The germline V and J ends were trimmed by 2 bases and 7 bases, with 16 bases remaining between them. The CDR3 loop reads CASSVGTLSQNEQFF. The CDR3 DNA reads as TGTGCCAGCAGCGTTGGGACTTTAAGTCAGAATGAGCAGTTCTTC. Full variable domain (outside the CDR3, taken from reference TRBV9 and TRBJ2-1): DSGVTQTPKHLITATGQRVTLRCSPRSGDLSVYWYQQSLDQGLQFLIQYYNGEERAKGNILERFSAQQFPDLHSELNLSSLELGDSALYFCASSVGTLSQNEQFFGPGTRLTVL.

The rearrangement joins TRBV11-2 to TRBJ1-5; 7 bases match TRBD1. The germline gives CDR1 SGHAT, CDR2 FQNNGV. V dropped 1 base and J dropped 6; count of bases not matched to a gene: 3. The CDR3 has 14 residues. CDR3 residues: CASSLAGDSQPQHF. The DNA for the CDR3 is TGTGCCAGCAGCTTAGCCGGGGACAGTCAGCCCCAGCATTTT.

This clone showed up just a few times. The gene calls are TRBV19 and TRBJ1-5, with D tentatively TRBD1 (6 bases). V was trimmed by 4 bases and J by 4 bases, leaving 11 bases between them. The germline V gene encodes CDR1 LNHDA and CDR2 SQIVND (reference sequence). The CDR3 is 14 residues long. The CDR3 sequence: CASSNRDPNQPQHF. CDR3 bases: TGTGCCAGTAGTAACAGGGACCCGAATCAGCCCCAGCATTTT.

This chain joins TRBV6-1 and TRBJ1-5; D is possibly TRBD1 (6 bases). CDR3 size: 13 residues. Germline loops: CDR1 MNHNS, CDR2 SASEGT. The V gene lost 3 bases and the J gene lost 5 bases, with 8 bases spanning the gap. Here the CDR3 reads CASSDRGDQPQHF. The DNA for the CDR3 is TGTGCCAGCAGTGACAGGGGAGATCAGCCCCAGCATTTT.

This clone was picked up a small number of times. This chain joins TRBV10-3 and TRBJ2-2; 10 bases match TRBD1. Germline values: CDR1 ENHRY, CDR2 SYGVKD. The CDR3 sequence is 15 residues long. V shed 6 bases and J 3 bases; nucleotides not matched to a gene: 4. The CDR3 DNA reads TGTGCCATCAGAATGGGACAGGGGTACACCGGGGAGCTGTTTTTT. This encodes CAIRMGQGYTGELFF.

This sequence joins TRBV3-1 (or the pseudogene TRBV3-2) and TRBJ1-4, with TRBD1 as a possible D gene (5 bases). V lost 3 bases to trimming and J lost 8 bases, with 7 bases between them. The germline CDR1 and CDR2 sequences are LGHDT and YNNKEL (reference sequence). The CDR3 loop spans 12 amino acids. The CDR3 DNA is TGTGCCAGCAGCCAGGGGCAAGAAAAACTGTTTTTT. It specifies CASSQGQEKLFF.

The V call is TRBV19, the J call TRBJ2-4, with 10 nucleotides matching TRBD2. This CDR3 is built from 13 residues. The germline V gene has CDR1 LNHDA and CDR2 SQIVND (reference sequence). V shed 6 bases and J 7 bases; nucleotides not matched to a gene: 3. The CDR3 loop reads CASRSSGRNIQYF. For the CDR3, the DNA is TGTGCCAGTAGAAGTAGCGGGAGGAACATTCAGTACTTC.

The rearrangement joins TRBV13 to TRBJ2-7, with 8 bases identical to TRBD2. J gave up 3 bases and V 0 bases, and 7 bases lay outside the gene matches. Germline V gene lookup returns CDR1 PRHDT and CDR2 FYEKMQ (reference sequence). This CDR3 is 16 amino acids long. CDR3 bases: TGTGCCAGCAGCTTAGGCCGGGCGGGAGGTCTCTACGAGCAGTACTTC. Translated: CASSLGRAGGLYEQYF.

This clone was recorded only once. CDR3 region: CASSYFGLAGEVLTQYF. As DNA, the CDR3 is TGTGCCAGCAGTTACTTCGGACTAGCGGGAGAGGTCTTGACCCAGTACTTC. The chain couples TRBV6-2 or TRBV6-3 to TRBJ2-5; 13 bases align to TRBD2. Germline V gene lookup returns CDR1 MNHEY and CDR2 SVGEGT. There are 17 residues in the CDR3. The junction had 9 bases not matched to a gene; V was cut back by 1 base and J by 7 bases.

This chain uses TRBV6-2 or TRBV6-3 with TRBJ1-1; D gene unclear. This CDR3 has 17 residues. From germline, CDR1 is MNHEY and CDR2 SVGEGT. The V end lost 4 bases, the J end lost 3 bases, and 21 bases lay between the germline ends. The CDR3 loop is CASSFTMARTEDTEAFF. For the CDR3, the DNA is TGTGCCAGCAGTTTTACTATGGCGCGGACGGAGGACACTGAAGCTTTCTTT.

This clone was seen a single time. This chain uses TRBV28 with TRBJ2-2; TRBD1 is a possible D gene (7 bases). This CDR3 is built from 16 residues. Germline CDR1 is MDHEN and CDR2 is SYDVKM. Trimming took 5 bases from V and 4 from J, leaving 17 bases between them. CDR3 protein: CASSPRRGQITGELFF. CDR3 bases: TGTGCCAGCAGTCCCCGGAGGGGGCAAATCACCGGGGAGCTGTTTTTT.

The rearrangement uses TRBV28 and TRBJ1-5, with 11 positions matching TRBD1. V gave up 9 bases and J gave up 0 bases; unmatched junction bases: 19. The CDR3 is 20 amino acids. Germline values: CDR1 MDHEN, CDR2 SYDVKM. The CDR3 reads CASTQKTGTGGFGSNQPQHF. The CDR3 DNA is TGTGCCAGTACACAAAAGACCGGGACAGGGGGTTTCGGTAGCAATCAGCCCCAGCATTTT.

CDR3 sequence reads: CASRGMTGAGNTIYF. Here the CDR3 DNA reads TGTGCCAGCAGAGGGATGACAGGGGCGGGAAACACCATATATTTT. The chain recombines TRBV27 with TRBJ1-3, with 8 bases identical to TRBD1. The germline V gene encodes CDR1 MNHEY and CDR2 SMNVEV (reference sequence). This CDR3 has 15 residues. V lost 6 bases, J lost 4 bases, and 8 bases stayed unmatched.

This rearrangement joins TRBV9 to TRBJ2-3; 9 bases align to TRBD2. Germline-derived CDR1 and CDR2 are SGDLS and YYNGEE. This CDR3 is built from 14 residues. The V gene end was trimmed by 8 bases and the J gene end by 4 bases; junction bases not matched to a gene: 8. The DNA of the CDR3 is TGTGCCAGTATAAAAGGACTAGCGTCAGATACGCAGTATTTT. This gives the protein CASIKGLASDTQYF.

Here the CDR3 DNA reads TGTGCCACATTACAGGGCTTGGATGGCTACACCTTC. It translates to CATLQGLDGYTF. V and J are TRBV28 and TRBJ1-2; D may be TRBD1 (6 bases). CDR3 length equals 12 residues. With 10 bases removed from V and 6 bases from J, the gap between germline ends came to 15 bases. Germline V lookup: CDR1 MDHEN, CDR2 SYDVKM.

The chain combines TRBV4-3 with TRBJ2-7; 10 nucleotides align to TRBD2. CDR3 length: 18 residues. J gave up 2 bases and V 5 bases, and 15 bases lay outside the gene matches. The germline CDR1 and CDR2 sequences are LGHNA and YSLEER. CDR3 protein: CASSERVAGGSFPYEQYF. CDR3 sequence (DNA): TGCGCCAGCAGCGAAAGGGTAGCGGGAGGTTCTTTCCCCTACGAGCAGTACTTC.

The chain is built from TRBV30 and TRBJ1-5; D may be TRBD1 (6 bases). V was pared by 4 bases and J by 1 base, with 14 bases between. Per germline, CDR1 GTSNPN and CDR2 SVGIG (reference sequence). The CDR3 length is 15 residues. CDR3 amino acids: CAWTGDGGSNQPQHF. CDR3 nucleotides: TGTGCCTGGACAGGGGACGGTGGGAGCAATCAGCCCCAGCATTTT.

V gene TRBV18 combines with J gene TRBJ2-3, with 8 bases identical to TRBD2. The V segment lost 0 bases and the J segment 5 bases; nucleotides outside the gene matches: 10. The CDR3 totals 17 residues. Per the germline V gene, CDR1 is KGHSH and CDR2 is LQKENI. CDR3 in DNA: TGTGCCAGCTCACCACCGTTGGCGGGAGGATTTGGAGATACGCAGTATTTT. Amino acids: CASSPPLAGGFGDTQYF.

The J gene is TRBJ2-1, the V gene TRBV11-3, with no clear D. CDR3 length: 13 amino acids. V was cut by 5 bases and J by 6 bases, with 11 bases left in between. In germline, CDR1 is SGHNT, CDR2 YENEEA. The CDR3 bases are TGTGCCAGCAGCCCCTTCCCGGGCAATGAGCAGTTCTTC. Translation: CASSPFPGNEQFF.

The chain's CDR3 is CASVQGYEQYF. The CDR3 DNA reads TGTGCCAGCGTACAGGGTTACGAGCAGTACTTC. The chain uses TRBV18 and TRBJ2-7; perhaps TRBD1 as D (6 bases). With 8 bases removed from V and 4 bases from J, the gap between germline ends came to 9 bases. CDR3 length equals 11 residues. Germline V gene lookup returns CDR1 KGHSH and CDR2 LQKENI. The entire variable domain, with the rest obtained from reference TRBV18 and TRBJ2-7, is as follows: NAGVMQNPRHLVRRRGQEARLRCSPMKGHSHVYWYRQLPEEGLKFMVYLQKENIIDESGMPKERFSAEFPKEGPSILRIQQVVRGDSAAYFCASVQGYEQYFGPGTRLTVT.

This clone was seen more than once but under ten times. This CDR3 is CASSPEGPIQGFESYEQYF. The CDR3 nucleotides read TGTGCCAGCAGTCCAGAGGGCCCAATACAGGGGTTTGAATCCTACGAGCAGTACTTC. V and J are TRBV27 and TRBJ2-7; 7 nucleotides line up with TRBD1. Trimming removed 5 bases from V and 1 base from J; junction bases left unmatched: 20. Germline CDR1 MNHEY, CDR2 SMNVEV (reference sequence). This CDR3 spans 19 amino acids.

The genes are TRBV19 and TRBJ1-1; possibly TRBD1 for D (5 bases). Trimming left V 5 bases short and J 4 bases short, with 14 bases between. Per germline, CDR1 LNHDA and CDR2 SQIVND (reference sequence). CDR3 length equals 14 residues. This chain's CDR3 is CASSYWGEGTEAFF. For the CDR3, the DNA is TGTGCCAGTAGTTATTGGGGGGAGGGCACTGAAGCTTTCTTT.

V gene TRBV16 combines with J gene TRBJ1-4; 10 nucleotides line up with TRBD1. The germline V gene encodes CDR1 KGHSY and CDR2 FQNENV. This CDR3 spans 15 amino acids. Trimming cost V 4 bases and J 8 bases; bases outside gene matches: 7. The CDR3 nucleotides read TGTGCCAGCAGCCCCCAAGGGACAGGGGAAGAAAAACTGTTTTTT. It encodes CASSPQGTGEEKLFF.

This clone occurred a few times. The chain's CDR3 is CASSVAGDLQPQHF. DNA of the CDR3: TGTGCCAGCAGCGTAGCCGGGGACTTACAGCCCCAGCATTTT. V and J are TRBV9 and TRBJ1-5, with D perhaps matching TRBD1 (5 bases). The germline CDR1 and CDR2 sequences are SGDLS and YYNGEE. With 0 bases removed from V and 7 bases from J, the gap between germline ends came to 11 bases. The CDR3 contains 14 residues.

In this sample, this clone turned up once. This chain joins TRBV7-9 and TRBJ1-6; D is undetermined. The CDR3 length is 18 residues. Deletions cut 5 bases from V and 0 bases from J, with 17 bases between. CDR1 is SEHNR, CDR2 FQNEAQ, per germline (reference sequence). The CDR3 DNA is TGTGCCAGCAGCGGAACGCACCACAGTAGCTCCTATAATTCACCCCTCCACTTT. It codes for CASSGTHHSSSYNSPLHF.

The gene calls are TRBV15 and TRBJ2-7, with D maybe TRBD1 (6 bases). The V gene lost 5 bases and the J gene lost 6 bases, with 23 bases spanning the gap. Germline-derived CDR1 and CDR2 are LNHNV and YYDKDF (reference sequence). The CDR3 is 16 amino acids. CDR3 bases: TGTGCCACCAGCGGAGGTTCGGTGGGGGCGAGGGCCGAGCAGTACTTC. Translating it yields CATSGGSVGARAEQYF.

V is TRBV5-1 and J is TRBJ2-4; a weak D match, TRBD1 (5 bases). In germline, CDR1 is SGHRS, CDR2 YFSETQ. V lost 2 bases to trimming and J lost 0 bases, with 9 bases between them. This CDR3 contains 15 residues. The CDR3 loop reads CASSFQGQAKNIQYF. Written as DNA, the CDR3 is TGCGCCAGCAGCTTTCAGGGTCAAGCCAAAAACATTCAGTACTTC.

The genes are TRBV18 and TRBJ1-4; a possible D gene is TRBD1 (5 bases). This CDR3 comprises 17 residues. Germline CDR1 reads KGHSH; CDR2 reads LQKENI. With 3 bases removed from V and 2 bases from J, the gap between germline ends came to 16 bases. The CDR3 protein is CASSPNSQPGTNEKLFF. CDR3 DNA sequence: TGTGCCAGCTCACCGAACAGTCAACCAGGGACTAATGAAAAACTGTTTTTT.

The chain carries TRBV7-9 and TRBJ2-2, with D hard to call. V was cut by 1 base and J by 3 bases, with 9 bases left in between. The V gene's germline CDR1 is SEHNR and CDR2 FQNEAQ (reference sequence). This CDR3 is built from 15 residues. The CDR3, as DNA: TGTGCCAGCAGCTTAGGAGGAAGTTACACCGGGGAGCTGTTTTTT. Its translation: CASSLGGSYTGELFF.

J is TRBJ2-1 and V is TRBV10-3, with 9 bases matching TRBD1. There are 18 residues in the CDR3. J gave up 0 bases and V 3 bases, and 9 bases lay outside the gene matches. Germline V CDR1 and CDR2: ENHRY, SYGVKD. CDR3 amino acids: CAISDPGTGIPSYNEQFF. CDR3 nucleotides: TGTGCCATCAGTGACCCCGGGACAGGGATTCCCTCCTACAATGAGCAGTTCTTC.

V and J are TRBV10-3 and TRBJ2-7, with D hard to call. In germline, CDR1 is ENHRY, CDR2 SYGVKD. Between the trimmed V and J ends, which lost 3 bases and 0 bases, there was a span of 9 bases. This CDR3 region has 14 residues. The CDR3 DNA sequence: TGTGCCATCAGTGATAACTTAAGCTCCTACGAGCAGTACTTC. Protein sequence: CAISDNLSSYEQYF.

The gene calls are TRBV7-2 and TRBJ2-5; 10 positions agree with TRBD2. CDR3 length equals 17 residues. V gave up 5 bases and J gave up 5 bases; unmatched junction bases: 14. Germline CDR1 reads SGHTA; CDR2 reads FQGNSA. The CDR3 coding sequence is TGTGCCAGCAGCAAGGGTAGAGTGGGGACTAGCGTGGAGACCCAGTACTTC. It is translated as CASSKGRVGTSVETQYF.